The 17 T cell receptor beta chains below come from one sample, sequenced in a study of T cells after yellow fever vaccination. TCRdb re-derived calls from the 5' RACE reads in MiXCR, one entry per CDR3 protein. The sample records 310,000 or so distinct CDR3 sequences, approximately 3.9% being singletons. Specimen: PBMCs, collected on the day of the yellow fever booster vaccination. The receptors here all came from a man younger than 35 who received the YFV17D yellow fever vaccine.

This clonotype was seen a few times. This chain connects TRBV15 to TRBJ1-4; D uncertain. The germline gives CDR1 LNHNV, CDR2 YYDKDF (reference sequence). V lost 0 bases and J 7 bases, leaving 15 bases between the germline ends. The CDR3 is made up of 16 amino acids. This CDR3 is CATSRDMGSGGEKLFF. The CDR3 coding sequence is TGTGCCACCAGCAGAGACATGGGGAGCGGCGGTGAAAAACTGTTTTTT.

The chain couples TRBV7-3 to TRBJ2-1, with a tentative D call TRBD2 (5 bases). In germline, CDR1 is SGHTA, CDR2 FQGTGA. CDR3 length: 13 amino acids. Trimming pared 5 bases from V and 7 bases from J, leaving 12 bases between. CDR3 residues: CASSVETGNEQFF. The CDR3 bases are TGTGCCAGCAGCGTAGAGACGGGGAATGAGCAGTTCTTC. Based on the CDR3 plus reference TRBV7-3 and TRBJ2-1, the full variable domain is GAGVSQTPSNKVTEKGKYVELRCDPISGHTALYWYRQSLGQGPEFLIYFQGTGAADDSGLPNDRFFAVRPEGSVSTLKIQRTERGDSAVYLCASSVETGNEQFFGPGTRLTVL.

The V and J genes are TRBV27 and TRBJ1-4; D is ambiguous. The CDR3 is 14 residues long. Trimming removed 1 base at V and 3 bases at J, with 6 bases between. CDR1 is MNHEY, CDR2 SMNVEV, per germline (reference sequence). The CDR3 sequence is CASSLYTPNEKLFF. Here the CDR3 DNA reads TGTGCCAGCAGTTTATACACCCCTAATGAAAAACTGTTTTTT.

This clonotype was detected ten times or more. The chain is built from TRBV7-9 and TRBJ2-1; TRBD2 aligns across 8 bases. Germline V gene sequence: CDR1 SEHNR, CDR2 FQNEAQ (reference sequence). V gave up 6 bases and J gave up 8 bases; unmatched junction bases: 15. The CDR3 is 16 amino acids. CDR3 sequence (DNA): TGTGCCAGCAGGCCCCGGGTTGGTAGCGGGGCGGATGAGCAGTTCTTC. Translating gives CASRPRVGSGADEQFF. The entire variable domain, with the rest obtained from reference TRBV7-9 and TRBJ2-1, is as follows: DTGVSQNPRHKITKRGQNVTFRCDPISEHNRLYWYRQTLGQGPEFLTYFQNEAQLEKSRLLSDRFSAERPKGSFSTLEIQRTEQGDSAMYLCASRPRVGSGADEQFFGPGTRLTVL.

This clonotype was seen ten or more times. V is TRBV27 and J is TRBJ2-4; D call uncertain. The CDR3 is 13 amino acids. The V end was cut by 2 bases, the J end by 11 bases, with 13 bases between. Looked up from germline, CDR1 is MNHEY and CDR2 is SMNVEV (reference sequence). The CDR3 sequence is CASSLGEPGVQYF. In nucleotides, the CDR3 is TGTGCCAGCAGTTTAGGAGAGCCGGGCGTTCAGTACTTC.

The V gene is TRBV7-2, the J gene TRBJ2-5; D is unresolved. CDR3 length: 14 residues. Germline CDR1 and CDR2: SGHTA and FQGNSA. Trimming stripped 3 bases from V and 0 bases from J, with 8 bases between. This CDR3 is CASSFRGDQETQYF. CDR3 DNA sequence: TGTGCCAGCAGCTTTCGTGGGGACCAAGAGACCCAGTACTTC.

This clonotype was picked up a small number of times. The genes are TRBV5-1 and TRBJ1-5; D gene uncertain. Trimming shortened V by 4 bases and J by 5 bases, and 13 bases separated the two germline ends. The CDR3 contains 14 residues. Germline values: CDR1 SGHRS, CDR2 YFSETQ. CDR3 region: CASSLDSSDQPQHF. CDR3 nucleotides: TGCGCCAGCAGCCTGGATTCCTCAGATCAGCCCCAGCATTTT. Combining the CDR3 with reference TRBV5-1 and TRBJ1-5 gives the whole variable domain KAGVTQTPRYLIKTRGQQVTLSCSPISGHRSVSWYQQTPGQGLQFLFEYFSETQRNKGNFPGRFSGRQFSNSRSEMNVSTLELGDSALYLCASSLDSSDQPQHFGDGTRLSIL.

This clonotype was counted many times. V and J are TRBV29-1 and TRBJ1-2; D is uncertain. The CDR3 has 11 amino acids. Trimming pared 7 bases from V and 7 bases from J, leaving 13 bases between. CDR1 SQVTM and CDR2 ANQGSEA come from the germline V gene. The CDR3 here is CSALLGGGYTF. CDR3 coding DNA: TGCAGCGCCCTCTTGGGTGGTGGCTACACCTTC.

In its sample, this clonotype was seen a few times. CDR3 DNA: TGTGCCAGTAGTATAGGGTGGACAGCAAGCTCTGGGGCCAACGTCCTGACTTTC. Its protein product is CASSIGWTASSGANVLTF. The chain is built from TRBV19 and TRBJ2-6, with TRBD1 as a possible D gene (6 bases). The CDR3 has 18 amino acids. V lost 1 base, J lost 0 bases, and 13 bases lay in between. CDR1 is LNHDA and CDR2 is SQIVND in the germline V gene (reference sequence). The complete variable domain, with remaining parts taken from reference TRBV19 and TRBJ2-6, reads DGGITQSPKYLFRKEGQNVTLSCEQNLNHDAMYWYRQDPGQGLRLIYYSQIVNDFQKGDIAEGYSVSREKKESFPLTVTSAQKNPTAFYLCASSIGWTASSGANVLTFGAGSRLTVL.

The chain is built from TRBV7-9 and TRBJ2-3, with 10 positions matching TRBD2. The CDR3 runs 16 residues. The V and J ends lost 6 bases and 1 base, in that order; junction bases with no gene match: 7. Germline CDR1 is SEHNR and CDR2 is FQNEAQ (reference sequence). CDR3 nucleotides: TGTGCCAGCAGACTAGGTACTAGCGGGGGCACAGATACGCAGTATTTT. This translates into CASRLGTSGGTDTQYF.

This clonotype was picked up a small number of times. This sequence joins TRBV27 and TRBJ2-1; tentative D call: TRBD2 (7 bases). This CDR3 comprises 12 residues. With 4 bases removed from V and 9 bases from J, the gap between germline ends came to 10 bases. Germline V lookup: CDR1 MNHEY, CDR2 SMNVEV (reference sequence). This CDR3 is CASSWEGGEQFF. The CDR3 region has the DNA TGTGCCAGCAGTTGGGAGGGGGGTGAGCAGTTCTTC.

This clonotype occurred a few times. The genes are TRBV20-1 and TRBJ2-7; the match to TRBD1 covers 9 bases. V shed 0 bases, J shed 6 bases, and the junction held 3 bases outside the gene matches. The CDR3 covers 13 residues. Germline CDR1 and CDR2: DFQATT and SNEGSKA (reference sequence). The CDR3 DNA sequence: TGCAGTGCTAGAGACGGGACAGGGATCGAGCAGTACTTC. The encoded protein is CSARDGTGIEQYF.

This clonotype occurred a few times. The V call is TRBV5-4, the J call TRBJ2-2, with no clear D. Germline CDR1 SGHNT, CDR2 YYREEE (reference sequence). The length of the CDR3 is 13 residues. The germline V and J ends were trimmed by 4 bases and 4 bases, with 8 bases remaining between them. DNA of the CDR3: TGTGCCAGCAGCCCTGTTACCACCGGGGAGCTGTTTTTT. It specifies CASSPVTTGELFF.

V and J are TRBV9 and TRBJ2-5; D perhaps matches TRBD1 (5 bases). The germline V gene has CDR1 SGDLS and CDR2 YYNGEE. Trimming removed 2 bases at V and 1 base at J, with 12 bases between. The CDR3 is 15 residues long. In nucleotides, the CDR3 is TGTGCCAGCAGCGTTACCTGGGGCAGCCAAGAGACCCAGTACTTC. Protein: CASSVTWGSQETQYF.

In this sample, this clonotype turned up a few times. The chain couples TRBV12-3 or TRBV12-4 to TRBJ1-1; TRBD1 is a possible D gene (5 bases). The CDR3 has 13 residues. V gave up 6 bases and J gave up 8 bases, with 16 bases separating them. DNA of the CDR3: TGTGCCAGCAGCGCCGGGGGAGGCGACGAAGCTTTCTTT. Its protein product is CASSAGGGDEAFF.

The chain is built from TRBV19 and TRBJ2-3; 9 nucleotides agree with TRBD2. Looked up from germline, CDR1 is LNHDA and CDR2 is SQIVND (reference sequence). This CDR3 is built from 16 residues. Trimming removed 4 bases from V and 2 bases from J; junction bases left unmatched: 7. This CDR3 reads CASSTSGGSYTDTQYF. In nucleotides, the CDR3 is TGTGCCAGTAGTACCAGCGGGGGGTCTTACACAGATACGCAGTATTTT.

The rearrangement links TRBV5-1 to TRBJ1-4; D might be TRBD1 (6 bases). The CDR3 is 14 amino acids. Germline V lookup: CDR1 SGHRS, CDR2 YFSETQ. Trimming took 2 bases from V and 8 from J, leaving 13 bases between them. In nucleotides, the CDR3 is TGCGCCAGCAGCTTAAGGGGGTTCGGAGAAAAACTGTTTTTT. It specifies CASSLRGFGEKLFF.